These 24 T cell receptor beta chains were all obtained from the same sample, sequenced in a study of blood T cell repertoires in COVID-19. Sequenced by immunoSEQ multiplex PCR; TCRdb stores in-frame clones only, minus some. The sample carries 200,000 or so clones, approximately 85% recorded once. Sequencing was carried out using peripheral blood. These receptors were obtained from a woman in her seventies with active or convalescent COVID-19.

This clone was observed a few times. V and J are TRBV9 and TRBJ2-2; a weak D match, TRBD2 (6 bases). V was shortened by 0 bases and J by 0 bases, with 12 bases between the two germline ends. The CDR3 covers 17 residues. Germline V lookup: CDR1 SGDLS, CDR2 YYNGEE. CDR3 region: CASSVARDSTNTGELFF. The CDR3 DNA reads TGTGCCAGCAGCGTAGCTCGGGACTCGACGAACACCGGGGAGCTGTTTTTT. Supplemented by reference TRBV9 and TRBJ2-2, the full variable domain reads DSGVTQTPKHLITATGQRVTLRCSPRSGDLSVYWYQQSLDQGLQFLIQYYNGEERAKGNILERFSAQQFPDLHSELNLSSLELGDSALYFCASSVARDSTNTGELFFGEGSRLTVL.

This rearrangement joins TRBV21-1 to TRBJ1-5; TRBD1 reflects the table's D call only, with no check against the DNA. TRBV21-1 is labeled a pseudogene. CDR3 size: 15 residues. CDR3 DNA sequence: TGTGCCAGCAGCAGACGGACAGATAGCAATCAGCCCCAGCATTTT. Protein product: CASSRRTDSNQPQHF.

This sequence joins TRBV18 and TRBJ1-2; 7 bases match TRBD1. CDR1 is KGHSH, CDR2 LQKENI, per germline. V lost 6 bases and J lost 4; bases outside the gene matches: 8. The CDR3 has 14 residues. The CDR3 spells CASSQKGQSYGYTF. DNA for the CDR3: TGTGCCAGCTCCCAAAAGGGACAGAGCTATGGCTACACCTTC.

This rearrangement joins TRBV7-3 to TRBJ2-7, with D possibly TRBD2 on 5 matching bases. The CDR3 length is 16 residues. Trimming took off 3 bases at V and 3 bases at J, with 18 bases between the two ends. The germline V gene encodes CDR1 SGHTA and CDR2 FQGTGA. The CDR3 here is CASSLGTAGINYEQYF. The CDR3 nucleotides are TGTGCCAGCAGCTTGGGTACTGCGGGTATTAACTACGAGCAGTACTTC.

The chain recombines TRBV7-2 with TRBJ2-1, with D possibly TRBD1 on 6 matching bases. Germline CDR1 SGHTA, CDR2 FQGNSA. The CDR3 consists of 15 residues. V dropped 4 bases and J dropped 3 bases, with 13 bases sitting between them. In nucleotides, the CDR3 is TGTGCCAGCAGCTGGGACCAGGGGCTCTACAATGAGCAGTTCTTC. Translated: CASSWDQGLYNEQFF. The entire variable domain, with the rest obtained from reference TRBV7-2 and TRBJ2-1, is as follows: GAGVSQSPSNKVTEKGKDVELRCDPISGHTALYWYRQSLGQGLEFLIYFQGNSAPDKSGLPSDRFSAERTGGSVSTLTIQRTQQEDSAVYLCASSWDQGLYNEQFFGPGTRLTVL.

This clone occurred once. V gene TRBV13 combines with J gene TRBJ2-1; weak D call: TRBD2 (5 bases). V lost 5 bases, J lost 10 bases, and 18 bases lay in between. The length of the CDR3 is 14 residues. Per the germline V gene, CDR1 is PRHDT and CDR2 is FYEKMQ (reference sequence). Here the CDR3 reads CASSLLSDGPEQFF. The CDR3 DNA sequence: TGTGCCAGCAGCCTACTTAGCGACGGCCCGGAGCAGTTCTTC.

The chain links TRBV6-5 to TRBJ2-2; D might be TRBD2 (6 bases). This CDR3 has 15 amino acids. The V gene lost 6 bases and the J gene lost 7 bases, with 18 bases spanning the gap. Per the germline V gene, CDR1 is MNHEY and CDR2 is SVGAGI. The CDR3, as DNA: TGTGCCAGCAGCCCCTGGGGGGTTCCCGGCGGGGAGCTGTTTTTT. It encodes CASSPWGVPGGELFF.

The J gene is TRBJ2-1, the V gene TRBV3-1 (or the pseudogene TRBV3-2); the match to TRBD2 covers 10 bases. The germline gives CDR1 LGHDT, CDR2 YNNKEL (reference sequence). This CDR3 spans 15 amino acids. J was trimmed by 9 bases and V by 0 bases; bases with no gene match: 5. CDR3: CASSQDRVAGGEQFF. CDR3 coding DNA: TGTGCCAGCAGCCAAGATAGGGTAGCGGGAGGTGAGCAGTTCTTC.

The V call is TRBV28, the J call TRBJ1-3; no firm D call. Trimming shortened V by 5 bases and J by 8 bases, and 16 bases separated the two germline ends. Per the germline V gene, CDR1 is MDHEN and CDR2 is SYDVKM. The CDR3 has 14 residues. CDR3 loop: CASSLKRRDYTIYF. The CDR3 bases are TGTGCCAGCAGTCTCAAACGGAGAGATTACACCATATATTTT.

The CDR3 DNA reads as TGTGCCAGCAGCCGCGGGAGGGGGGACACTGAAGCTTTCTTT. Amino acid sequence: CASSRGRGDTEAFF. The V gene is TRBV6-6, the J gene TRBJ1-1; TRBD1 might be the D (6 bases). Germline CDR1 is MNHNY and CDR2 is SVGAGI (reference sequence). Trimming removed 6 bases at V and 3 bases at J, with 14 bases between. This CDR3 comprises 14 residues.

The rearrangement uses TRBV7-3 and TRBJ2-1; possible D gene TRBD2, 5 bases. Germline loops: CDR1 SGHTA, CDR2 FQGTGA. This CDR3 is built from 17 residues. The germline V and J ends were trimmed by 1 base and 0 bases, with 13 bases remaining between them. The CDR3 DNA follows: TGTGCCAGCAGCTTAAACGGCGTGGGGAGCTCCTACAATGAGCAGTTCTTC. Amino acids: CASSLNGVGSSYNEQFF.

This chain joins TRBV29-1 and TRBJ1-1, with D possibly matching TRBD1 (6 bases). The CDR3 runs to 11 residues. Looked up from germline, CDR1 is SQVTM and CDR2 is ANQGSEA. V was trimmed by 6 bases and J by 8 bases, leaving 13 bases between them. The CDR3 region is CSVLEGTEAFF. The CDR3 nucleotides are TGCAGCGTATTAGAGGGGACAGAAGCTTTCTTT.

The V call is TRBV5-6, the J call TRBJ2-5, with D uncertain. The CDR3 is made up of 14 amino acids. V lost 4 bases and J lost 1, with 11 bases in between. Germline CDR1 and CDR2: SGHDT and YYEEEE. The CDR3 nucleotides read TGTGCCAGCAGCCGCTTACAGTCCCAAGAGACCCAGTACTTC. It translates to CASSRLQSQETQYF.

In its sample, this clone was seen a few times. The genes are TRBV3-1 (or the pseudogene TRBV3-2) and TRBJ1-5; a weak D match, TRBD1 (5 bases). There are 15 residues in the CDR3. Germline V gene sequence: CDR1 LGHDT, CDR2 YNNKEL (reference sequence). V was clipped by 1 base and J by 4 bases, with 11 bases between them. The chain's CDR3 is CASSQGHGGNQPQHF. The CDR3, as DNA: TGTGCCAGCAGCCAAGGACACGGGGGGAATCAGCCCCAGCATTTT.

This chain joins TRBV2 and TRBJ1-2; maybe TRBD1 (5 bases). Deletions cut 2 bases from V and 7 bases from J, with 14 bases between. This CDR3 is built from 14 residues. Germline assignment: CDR1 SNHLY and CDR2 FYNNEI. The CDR3 loop reads CASSEQGKALGYTF. The DNA for the CDR3 is TGTGCCAGCAGTGAACAGGGAAAGGCTCTTGGCTACACCTTC.

DNA for the CDR3: TGTGCCAGCAGCACCACGACTAGCGGGTACGAGCAGTACTTC. The encoded protein is CASSTTTSGYEQYF. The chain is built from TRBV3-1 (or the pseudogene TRBV3-2) and TRBJ2-7; 10 nucleotides agree with TRBD2. The germline V gene encodes CDR1 LGHDT and CDR2 YNNKEL (reference sequence). V was clipped by 5 bases and J by 4 bases; unmatched bases: 5. This CDR3 contains 14 residues.

The genes are TRBV5-1 and TRBJ1-6, with D tentatively TRBD1 (6 bases). CDR1 SGHRS and CDR2 YFSETQ come from the germline V gene. V lost 0 bases to trimming and J lost 11 bases, with 12 bases between them. The CDR3 consists of 14 residues. CDR3 loop: CASSLEQGRTPLHF. CDR3 DNA: TGCGCCAGCAGCTTGGAACAGGGAAGGACACCCCTCCACTTT.

The genes are TRBV29-1 and TRBJ2-7; possibly TRBD2 for D (7 bases). This CDR3 spans 16 amino acids. From germline, CDR1 is SQVTM and CDR2 ANQGSEA. Trimming stripped 3 bases from V and 4 bases from J, with 22 bases between. The CDR3 nucleotides are TGCAGCGTTGAGGGGTGGACAGCCCGGGGGGATTACGAGCAGTACTTC. This sequence encodes CSVEGWTARGDYEQYF.

This rearrangement joins TRBV3-1 (or the pseudogene TRBV3-2) to TRBJ2-1; weak D call: TRBD2 (6 bases). The CDR3 has 13 amino acids. CDR1 and CDR2 from the germline V gene are LGHDT and YNNKEL (reference sequence). V dropped 0 bases and J dropped 14 bases, with 14 bases sitting between them. The CDR3 is CASSQDAGGGKFF. The CDR3 bases are TGTGCCAGCAGCCAAGATGCTGGGGGAGGAAAGTTCTTC.

The table lists this clone with a count of one. The chain links TRBV6-4 to TRBJ2-3; TRBD2 agrees at 8 bases. CDR1 is MRHNA and CDR2 is SNTAGT in the germline V gene. J was trimmed by 6 bases and V by 5 bases; bases with no gene match: 16. This CDR3 spans 17 amino acids. DNA of the CDR3: TGTGCCAGCAGTCCAACCGTGAGCGGGAGAGCATTGGATACGCAGTATTTT. It translates to CASSPTVSGRALDTQYF.

This chain connects TRBV6-2 or TRBV6-3 to TRBJ1-4, with 8 bases lining up with TRBD1. V trimming: 5 bases; J trimming: 4 bases; junction bases outside the gene matches: 3. Germline loops: CDR1 MNHEY, CDR2 SVGEGT. CDR3 length equals 14 residues. CDR3 in DNA: TGTGCCAGCAGTGGACAGGGCCATAATGAAAAACTGTTTTTT. This encodes CASSGQGHNEKLFF.

The V and J genes are TRBV29-1 and TRBJ1-2, with TRBD1 identical over 8 bases. The CDR3 spans 14 residues. J gave up 7 bases and V 5 bases, and 12 bases lay outside the gene matches. CDR1 SQVTM and CDR2 ANQGSEA come from the germline V gene. The CDR3: CSVPPGQDLGGYTF. The CDR3 DNA reads TGCAGCGTTCCTCCGGGACAGGATCTTGGTGGCTACACCTTC. Full variable domain (remainder filled in from reference TRBV29-1 and TRBJ1-2): SAVISQKPSRDICQRGTSLTIQCQVDSQVTMMFWYRQQPGQSLTLIATANQGSEATYESGFVIDKFPISRPNLTFSTLTVSNMSPEDSSIYLCSVPPGQDLGGYTFGSGTRLTVV.

The J gene is TRBJ2-1, the V gene TRBV12-3 or TRBV12-4, with D possibly TRBD2 on 5 matching bases. This CDR3 has 12 residues. V lost 2 bases and J lost 6, with 5 bases in between. In DNA form, the CDR3 reads TGTGCCAGCAGTTTACGGGGCAATGAGCAGTTCTTC. It is translated as CASSLRGNEQFF.

This clone was found once. Here the CDR3 DNA reads TGCGCCAGCAGCTTGTCTAGCGGGGGTGGCACAGATACGCAGTATTTT. It codes for CASSLSSGGGTDTQYF. The genes are TRBV5-1 and TRBJ2-3; 10 nucleotides align to TRBD2. V was pared by 1 base and J by 1 base, with 3 bases of the junction left unmatched. The length of the CDR3 is 16 residues. Per germline, CDR1 SGHRS and CDR2 YFSETQ.